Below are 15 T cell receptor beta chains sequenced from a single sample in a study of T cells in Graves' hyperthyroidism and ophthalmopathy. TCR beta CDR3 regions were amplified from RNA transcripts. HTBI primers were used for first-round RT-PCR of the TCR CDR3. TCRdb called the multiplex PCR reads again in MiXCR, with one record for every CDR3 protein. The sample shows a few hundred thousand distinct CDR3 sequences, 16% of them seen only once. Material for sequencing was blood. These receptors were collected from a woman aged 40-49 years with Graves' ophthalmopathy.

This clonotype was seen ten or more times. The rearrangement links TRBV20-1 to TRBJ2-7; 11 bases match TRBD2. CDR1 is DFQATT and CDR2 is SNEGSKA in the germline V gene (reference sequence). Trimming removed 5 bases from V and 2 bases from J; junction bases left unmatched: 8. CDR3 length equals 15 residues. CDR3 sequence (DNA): TGCAGTGCTCGCCGCGGGACTAGCGGAGCCTACGAGCAGTACTTC. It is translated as CSARRGTSGAYEQYF.

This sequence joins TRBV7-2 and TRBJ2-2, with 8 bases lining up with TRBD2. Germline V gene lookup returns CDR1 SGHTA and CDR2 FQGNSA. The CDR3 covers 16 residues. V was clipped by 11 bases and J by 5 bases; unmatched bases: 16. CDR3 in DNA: TGTGCCTTACTACTGGGGGCGGGGGGCAGGACCGGGGAGCTGTTTTTT. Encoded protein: CALLLGAGGRTGELFF.

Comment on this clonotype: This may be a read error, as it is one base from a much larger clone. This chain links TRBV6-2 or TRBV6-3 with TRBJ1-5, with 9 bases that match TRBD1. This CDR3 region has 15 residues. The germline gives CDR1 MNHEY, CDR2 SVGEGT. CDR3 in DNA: TGTGCCAGCAGGGACAGGGGCCTTAGCAATCAGCCCCAGCGTTTT. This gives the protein CASRDRGLSNQPQRF.

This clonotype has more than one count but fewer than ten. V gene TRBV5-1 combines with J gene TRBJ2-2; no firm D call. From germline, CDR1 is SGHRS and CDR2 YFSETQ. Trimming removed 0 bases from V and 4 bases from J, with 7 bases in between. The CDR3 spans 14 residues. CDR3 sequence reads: CASSLVQPTGELFF. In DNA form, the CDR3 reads TGCGCCAGCAGCTTGGTACAGCCCACCGGGGAGCTGTTTTTT.

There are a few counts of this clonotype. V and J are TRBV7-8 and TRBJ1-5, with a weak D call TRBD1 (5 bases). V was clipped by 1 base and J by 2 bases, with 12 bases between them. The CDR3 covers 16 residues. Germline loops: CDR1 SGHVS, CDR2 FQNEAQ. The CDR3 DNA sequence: TGTGCCAGCAGCTTAGAACGAGGGGTAGGCAATCAGCCCCAGCATTTT. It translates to CASSLERGVGNQPQHF.

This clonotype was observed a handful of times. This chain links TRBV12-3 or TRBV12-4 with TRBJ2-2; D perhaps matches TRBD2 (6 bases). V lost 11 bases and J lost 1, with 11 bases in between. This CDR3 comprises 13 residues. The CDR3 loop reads CACRRENTGELFF. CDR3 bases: TGTGCCTGCCGGAGGGAGAACACCGGGGAGCTGTTTTTT.

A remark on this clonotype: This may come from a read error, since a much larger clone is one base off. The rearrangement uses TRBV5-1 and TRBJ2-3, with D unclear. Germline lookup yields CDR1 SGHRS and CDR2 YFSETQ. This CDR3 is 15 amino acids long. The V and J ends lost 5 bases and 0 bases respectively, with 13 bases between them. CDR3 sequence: CASRYTNGSTDTQYF. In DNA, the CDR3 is TGCGCCAGCAGATACACTAACGGTAGCACAGATACGCAGTATTTT.

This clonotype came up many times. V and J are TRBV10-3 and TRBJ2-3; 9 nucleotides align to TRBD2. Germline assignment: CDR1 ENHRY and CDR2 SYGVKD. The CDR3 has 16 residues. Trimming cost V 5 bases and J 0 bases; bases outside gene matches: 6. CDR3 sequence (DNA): TGTGCCATCAGTAAAACTAGCGGGTTGAGCACAGATACGCAGTATTTT. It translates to CAISKTSGLSTDTQYF.

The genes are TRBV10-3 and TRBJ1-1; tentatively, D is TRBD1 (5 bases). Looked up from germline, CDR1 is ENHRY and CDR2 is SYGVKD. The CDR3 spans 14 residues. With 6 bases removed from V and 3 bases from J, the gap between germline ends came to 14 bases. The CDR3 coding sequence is TGTGCCATCAGCGCTGGGACGGGGGACACTGAAGCTTTCTTT. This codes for CAISAGTGDTEAFF.

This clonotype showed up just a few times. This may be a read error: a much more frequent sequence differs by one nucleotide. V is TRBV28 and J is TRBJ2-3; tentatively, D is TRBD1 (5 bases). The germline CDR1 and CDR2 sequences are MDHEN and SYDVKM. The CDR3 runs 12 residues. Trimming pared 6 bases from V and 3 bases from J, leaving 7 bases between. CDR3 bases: TGTGCCAGCAGCCGACAGACAGATACGCAGTATTTT. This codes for CASSRQTDTQYF.

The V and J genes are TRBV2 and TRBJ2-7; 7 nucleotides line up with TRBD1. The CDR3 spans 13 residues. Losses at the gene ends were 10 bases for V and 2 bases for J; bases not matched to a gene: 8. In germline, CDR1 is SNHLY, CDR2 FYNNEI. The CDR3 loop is CATNQDRPYEQYF. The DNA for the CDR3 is TGTGCCACAAACCAGGACAGGCCCTACGAGCAGTACTTC. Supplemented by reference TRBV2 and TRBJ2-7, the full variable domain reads EPEVTQTPSHQVTQMGQEVILRCVPISNHLYFYWYRQILGQKVEFLVSFYNNEISEKSEIFDDQFSVERPDGSNFTLKIRSTKLEDSAMYFCATNQDRPYEQYFGPGTRLTVT.

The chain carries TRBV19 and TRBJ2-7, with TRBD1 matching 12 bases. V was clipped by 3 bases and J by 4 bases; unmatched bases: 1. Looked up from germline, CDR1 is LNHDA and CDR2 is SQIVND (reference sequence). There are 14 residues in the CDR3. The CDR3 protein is CASSMGQGAYEQYF. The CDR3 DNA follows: TGTGCCAGTAGTATGGGACAGGGGGCGTACGAGCAGTACTTC.

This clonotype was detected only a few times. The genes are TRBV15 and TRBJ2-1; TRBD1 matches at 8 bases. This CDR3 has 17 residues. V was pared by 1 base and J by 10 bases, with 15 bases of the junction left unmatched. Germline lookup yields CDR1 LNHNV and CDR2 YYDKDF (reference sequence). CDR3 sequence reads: CATSRGDRGWTSNEQFF. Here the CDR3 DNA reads TGTGCCACCAGCAGAGGCGACAGGGGATGGACTTCGAACGAGCAGTTCTTC.

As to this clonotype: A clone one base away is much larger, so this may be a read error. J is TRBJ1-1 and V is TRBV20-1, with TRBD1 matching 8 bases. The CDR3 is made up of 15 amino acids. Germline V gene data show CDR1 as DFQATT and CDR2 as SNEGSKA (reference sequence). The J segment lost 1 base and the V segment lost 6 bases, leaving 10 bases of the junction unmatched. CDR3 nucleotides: TGCAGTGCCAAATTCAGACAGGGGCGGAACACTGAAGCTTTCTTT. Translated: CSAKFRQGRNTEAFF.

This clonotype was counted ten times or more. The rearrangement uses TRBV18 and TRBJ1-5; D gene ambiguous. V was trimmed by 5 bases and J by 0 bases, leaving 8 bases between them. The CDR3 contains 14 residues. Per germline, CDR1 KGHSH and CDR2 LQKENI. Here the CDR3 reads CASSDGGSNQPQHF. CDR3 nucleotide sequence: TGTGCCAGCTCAGATGGTGGTAGCAATCAGCCCCAGCATTTT.